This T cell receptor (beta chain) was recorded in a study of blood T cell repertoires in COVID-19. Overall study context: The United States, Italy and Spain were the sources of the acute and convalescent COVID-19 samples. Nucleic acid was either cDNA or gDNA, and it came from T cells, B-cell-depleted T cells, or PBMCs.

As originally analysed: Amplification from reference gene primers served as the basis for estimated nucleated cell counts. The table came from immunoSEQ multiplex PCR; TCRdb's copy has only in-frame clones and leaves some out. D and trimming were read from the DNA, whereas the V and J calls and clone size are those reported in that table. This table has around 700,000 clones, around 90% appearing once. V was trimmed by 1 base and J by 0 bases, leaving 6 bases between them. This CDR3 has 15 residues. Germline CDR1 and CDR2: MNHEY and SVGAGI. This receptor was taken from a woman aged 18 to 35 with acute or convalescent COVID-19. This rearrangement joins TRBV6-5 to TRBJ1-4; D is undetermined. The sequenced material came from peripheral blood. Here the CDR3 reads CASSYWRATNEKLFF. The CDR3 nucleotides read TGTGCCAGCAGTTACTGGAGAGCAACTAATGAAAAACTGTTTTTT.